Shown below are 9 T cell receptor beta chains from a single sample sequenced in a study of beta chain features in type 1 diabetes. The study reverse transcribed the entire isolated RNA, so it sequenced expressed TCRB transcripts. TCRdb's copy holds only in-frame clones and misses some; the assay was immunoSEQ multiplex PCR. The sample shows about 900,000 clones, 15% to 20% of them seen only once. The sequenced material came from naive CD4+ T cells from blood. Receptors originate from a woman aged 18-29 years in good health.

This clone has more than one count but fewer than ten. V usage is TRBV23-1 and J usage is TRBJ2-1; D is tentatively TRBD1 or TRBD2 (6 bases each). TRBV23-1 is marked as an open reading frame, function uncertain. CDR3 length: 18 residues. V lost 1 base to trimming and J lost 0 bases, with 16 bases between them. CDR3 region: CASSQWPGGGSSYNEQFF. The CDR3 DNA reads TGCGCCAGCAGTCAATGGCCAGGAGGGGGTAGCTCCTACAATGAGCAGTTCTTC.

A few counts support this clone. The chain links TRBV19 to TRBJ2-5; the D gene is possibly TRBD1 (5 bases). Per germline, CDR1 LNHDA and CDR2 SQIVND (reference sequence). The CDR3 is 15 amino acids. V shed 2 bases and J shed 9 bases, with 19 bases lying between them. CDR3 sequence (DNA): TGTGCCAGTAGTATACAGGCAGGGCCTACCGTGGCCCAGTACTTC. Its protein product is CASSIQAGPTVAQYF.

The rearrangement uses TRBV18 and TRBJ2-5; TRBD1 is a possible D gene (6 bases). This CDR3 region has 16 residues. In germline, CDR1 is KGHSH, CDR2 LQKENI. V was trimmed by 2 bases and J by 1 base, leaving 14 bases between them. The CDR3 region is CASSPFQGRGQETQYF. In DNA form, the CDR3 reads TGTGCCAGCTCACCATTCCAGGGGCGAGGCCAAGAGACCCAGTACTTC. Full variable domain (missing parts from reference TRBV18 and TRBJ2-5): NAGVMQNPRHLVRRRGQEARLRCSPMKGHSHVYWYRQLPEEGLKFMVYLQKENIIDESGMPKERFSAEFPKEGPSILRIQQVVRGDSAAYFCASSPFQGRGQETQYFGPGTRLLVL.

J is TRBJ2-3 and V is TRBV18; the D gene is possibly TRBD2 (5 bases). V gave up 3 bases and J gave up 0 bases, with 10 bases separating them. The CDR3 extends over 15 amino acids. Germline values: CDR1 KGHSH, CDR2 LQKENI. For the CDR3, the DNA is TGTGCCAGCTCACCCTCAGCGGTTAGCACAGATACGCAGTATTTT. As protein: CASSPSAVSTDTQYF. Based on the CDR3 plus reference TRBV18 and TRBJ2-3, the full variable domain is NAGVMQNPRHLVRRRGQEARLRCSPMKGHSHVYWYRQLPEEGLKFMVYLQKENIIDESGMPKERFSAEFPKEGPSILRIQQVVRGDSAAYFCASSPSAVSTDTQYFGPGTRLTVL.

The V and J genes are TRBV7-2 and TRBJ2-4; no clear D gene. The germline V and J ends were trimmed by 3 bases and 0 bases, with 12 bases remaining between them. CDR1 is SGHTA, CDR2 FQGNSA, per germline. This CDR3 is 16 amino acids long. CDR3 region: CASSLAGRLAKNIQYF. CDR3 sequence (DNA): TGTGCCAGCAGCTTGGCCGGCAGGCTAGCCAAAAACATTCAGTACTTC.

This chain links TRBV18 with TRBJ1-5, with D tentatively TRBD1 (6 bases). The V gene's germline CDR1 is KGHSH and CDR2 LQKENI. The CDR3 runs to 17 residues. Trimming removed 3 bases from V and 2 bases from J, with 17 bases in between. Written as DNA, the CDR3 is TGTGCCAGCTCACCGATGCCCCCACAGGGCGGCAATCAGCCCCAGCATTTT. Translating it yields CASSPMPPQGGNQPQHF.

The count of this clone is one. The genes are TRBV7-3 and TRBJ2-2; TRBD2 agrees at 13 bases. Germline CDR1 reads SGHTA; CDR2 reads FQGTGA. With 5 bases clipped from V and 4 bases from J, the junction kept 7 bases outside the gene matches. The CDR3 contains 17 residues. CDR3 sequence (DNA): TGTGCCAGCAGCCAACTAGCGGGAGGGCCTGGCACCGGGGAGCTGTTTTTT. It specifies CASSQLAGGPGTGELFF.

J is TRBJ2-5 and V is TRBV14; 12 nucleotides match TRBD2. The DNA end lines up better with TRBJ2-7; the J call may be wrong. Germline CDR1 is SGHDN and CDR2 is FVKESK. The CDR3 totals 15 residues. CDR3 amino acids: CASSQLAGGPHEQYF. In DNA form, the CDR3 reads TGTGCCAGCAGCCAACTAGCGGGAGGGCCACACGAGCAGTACTTC.

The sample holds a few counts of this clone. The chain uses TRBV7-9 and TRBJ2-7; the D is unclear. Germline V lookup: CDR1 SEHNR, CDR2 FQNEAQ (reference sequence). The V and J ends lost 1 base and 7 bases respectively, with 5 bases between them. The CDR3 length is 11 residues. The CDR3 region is CASSLGREQYF. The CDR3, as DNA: TGTGCCAGCAGCTTAGGGCGGGAGCAGTACTTC.